One sample yielded the 29 T cell receptor beta chains listed below, sequenced in a study of T cell responses to AZD1222 COVID-19 vaccine. The method was immunoSEQ multiplex PCR; TCRdb's version includes in-frame clones alone and lacks a portion of them. The sample has 130,000 or so clones; roughly nine tenths are singletons. Sequencing used peripheral blood, obtained on day 0 of AZD1222 vaccination. The receptors derive from an adult in good health.

This rearrangement joins TRBV19 to TRBJ1-2, with a possible D match to TRBD1 (6 bases). V was clipped by 5 bases and J by 8 bases, with 27 bases between them. Germline-derived CDR1 and CDR2 are LNHDA and SQIVND (reference sequence). The CDR3 sequence is 17 residues long. CDR3 bases: TGTGCCAGTAGTCTGGGTATAATGACAGGAACCCTTGACGGCTACACCTTC. Residues: CASSLGIMTGTLDGYTF.

This chain joins TRBV6-5 and TRBJ1-5; 9 nucleotides agree with TRBD1. This CDR3 contains 14 residues. V lost 6 bases, J lost 3 bases, and 3 bases stayed unmatched. From germline, CDR1 is MNHEY and CDR2 SVGAGI. The CDR3 sequence: CASRTGGNNQPQHF. The CDR3 DNA reads TGTGCCAGCAGGACAGGGGGGAACAATCAGCCCCAGCATTTT.

This clone was counted between two and nine times. The chain joins TRBV27 to TRBJ2-1, with TRBD2 matching 11 bases. Germline CDR1 is MNHEY and CDR2 is SMNVEV (reference sequence). The CDR3 is made up of 17 amino acids. V gave up 2 bases and J gave up 5 bases; unmatched junction bases: 8. CDR3 in DNA: TGTGCCAGCAGTTTACATCTTGGGACTAGCGGAAACAATGAGCAGTTCTTC. Translating gives CASSLHLGTSGNNEQFF.

The CDR3 DNA follows: TGTGCCAGCAGCTTATTGGGACAGGGTGGCAATGAGCAGTTCTTC. Protein product: CASSLLGQGGNEQFF. This rearrangement joins TRBV7-3 to TRBJ2-1; TRBD1 matches at 9 bases. V trimming: 2 bases; J trimming: 6 bases; junction bases outside the gene matches: 5. The CDR3 consists of 15 residues. Germline-derived CDR1 and CDR2 are SGHTA and FQGTGA.

V gene TRBV18 combines with J gene TRBJ1-3; unclear D gene. The CDR3 covers 15 residues. Germline lookup yields CDR1 KGHSH and CDR2 LQKENI. The germline V and J ends were trimmed by 3 bases and 2 bases, with 11 bases remaining between them. The CDR3 here is CASSPSERAGNTIYF. CDR3 coding DNA: TGTGCCAGCTCACCCTCCGAAAGGGCTGGAAACACCATATATTTT. Combining the CDR3 with reference TRBV18 and TRBJ1-3 gives the whole variable domain NAGVMQNPRHLVRRRGQEARLRCSPMKGHSHVYWYRQLPEEGLKFMVYLQKENIIDESGMPKERFSAEFPKEGPSILRIQQVVRGDSAAYFCASSPSERAGNTIYFGEGSWLTVV.

The V gene is TRBV11-2, the J gene TRBJ2-7, with a possible D match to TRBD1 (6 bases). The CDR3 sequence is 16 residues long. Germline V CDR1 and CDR2: SGHAT, FQNNGV. Trimming took 5 bases from V and 0 from J, leaving 17 bases between them. The CDR3 spells CASSNSQTGFSYEQYF. CDR3 nucleotide sequence: TGTGCCAGCAGCAATAGTCAGACAGGATTCTCCTACGAGCAGTACTTC. The whole variable domain, filled in from reference TRBV11-2 and TRBJ2-7, reads EAGVAQSPRYKIIEKRQSVAFWCNPISGHATLYWYQQILGQGPKLLIQFQNNGVVDDSQLPKDRFSAERLKGVDSTLKIQPAKLEDSAVYLCASSNSQTGFSYEQYFGPGTRLTVT.

Notes on this clone: The junction departs from the called germline gene at one end, perhaps through a read error. The rearrangement joins TRBV7-7 to TRBJ2-5; maybe TRBD2 (7 bases). The germline CDR1 and CDR2 sequences are SSHAT and FNYEAQ (reference sequence). There are 14 residues in the CDR3. CDR3 nucleotide sequence: TGTGCTAGCAGCTTATTAGGGGGGGTCGAGACCCAGTACTTC. Its protein is CASSLLGGVETQYF.

In DNA, the CDR3 is TGTGCCAGCAGCGATCCTCGGACAGCGTTGAGAGGAAGAAGCTCCTACGAGCAGTACTTC. Its protein product is CASSDPRTALRGRSSYEQYF. This chain uses TRBV6-6 with TRBJ2-7; D may be TRBD1 (6 bases). This CDR3 is built from 20 residues. The V gene's germline CDR1 is MNHNY and CDR2 SVGAGI (reference sequence). Trimming removed 6 bases from V and 0 bases from J, with 30 bases in between.

The gene calls are TRBV5-8 and TRBJ1-1; D ambiguous. Germline lookup yields CDR1 SGHTS and CDR2 YDEGEE. Trimming took off 5 bases at V and 4 bases at J, with 6 bases between the two ends. The CDR3 is made up of 11 amino acids. This CDR3 is CASRAPTEAFF. The CDR3 DNA sequence: TGTGCCAGCAGAGCTCCCACTGAAGCTTTCTTT.

This sequence joins TRBV30 and TRBJ1-2, with 9 bases lining up with TRBD1. CDR1 and CDR2 from the germline V gene are GTSNPN and SVGIG (reference sequence). The CDR3 runs 11 residues. Trimming took 1 base from V and 13 from J; bases not matched to a gene: 4. The CDR3 DNA is TGTGCCTGGAGTGGACAGGGGGTTCGCACCTTC. The encoded protein is CAWSGQGVRTF.

V usage is TRBV5-1 and J usage is TRBJ2-3; 9 bases agree with TRBD1. Germline V CDR1 and CDR2: SGHRS, YFSETQ. V lost 8 bases and J lost 6; bases outside the gene matches: 10. The CDR3 length is 14 residues. The CDR3 region has the DNA TGCGCCAGTGCCCGGGACAGGGTCACCGATACGCAGTATTTT. It yields the protein CASARDRVTDTQYF.

This CDR3 is CASSPNREGPQYF. CDR3 sequence (DNA): TGTGCCAGCTCACCAAACAGGGAAGGCCCGCAGTACTTC. The chain links TRBV18 to TRBJ2-7; TRBD1 might be the D (6 bases). The germline V and J ends were trimmed by 2 bases and 9 bases, with 14 bases remaining between them. Germline CDR1 reads KGHSH; CDR2 reads LQKENI. The length of the CDR3 is 13 residues.

The rearrangement uses TRBV5-5 and TRBJ1-4, with D hard to call. Trimming left V 0 bases short and J 4 bases short, with 10 bases between. Germline CDR1 is SGHKS and CDR2 is YYEKEE (reference sequence). The CDR3 has 15 amino acids. The DNA for the CDR3 is TGTGCCAGCAGCTTGGCGTCGGGGAATAATGAAAAACTGTTTTTT. This sequence encodes CASSLASGNNEKLFF.

The V and J genes are TRBV6-5 and TRBJ1-4; the D gene is possibly TRBD1 (5 bases). Germline values: CDR1 MNHEY, CDR2 SVGAGI. V was clipped by 6 bases and J by 8 bases, with 16 bases between them. The length of the CDR3 is 14 residues. CDR3 loop: CASSMTDFAEKLFF. The CDR3 DNA is TGTGCCAGCAGCATGACAGATTTTGCCGAAAAACTGTTTTTT.

The rearrangement joins TRBV5-4 to TRBJ2-2; 7 positions match TRBD2. Per the germline V gene, CDR1 is SGHNT and CDR2 is YYREEE (reference sequence). This CDR3 is 13 amino acids long. J was trimmed by 7 bases and V by 3 bases; bases with no gene match: 3. The CDR3 DNA follows: TGTGCCAGCAGCTGGGGAGGGATCGGGGAGCTGTTTTTT. It translates to CASSWGGIGELFF.

The rearrangement links TRBV7-6 to TRBJ2-1, with 13 bases that match TRBD2. Germline trimming cut 5 bases from V and 6 bases from J; bases unmatched to any gene: 10. The CDR3 sequence is 17 residues long. Germline assignment: CDR1 SGHVS and CDR2 FNYEAQ. CDR3 nucleotide sequence: TGTGCCAGCAGCCCTACACTAGCGGGAGGGAGGGTCAATGAGCAGTTCTTC. It encodes CASSPTLAGGRVNEQFF. Full variable domain (outside the CDR3, taken from reference TRBV7-6 and TRBJ2-1): GAGVSQSPRYKVTKRGQDVALRCDPISGHVSLYWYRQALGQGPEFLTYFNYEAQQDKSGLPNDRFSAERPEGSISTLTIQRTEQRDSAMYRCASSPTLAGGRVNEQFFGPGTRLTVL.

The CDR3, as DNA: TGTGCCAGCAGTTCACAACGGACAGGGAGCAATCAGCCCCAGCATTTT. Amino acid sequence: CASSSQRTGSNQPQHF. The chain links TRBV28 to TRBJ1-5; 8 nucleotides agree with TRBD1. The CDR3 loop spans 16 amino acids. Germline-derived CDR1 and CDR2 are MDHEN and SYDVKM. V shed 4 bases and J 1 base; nucleotides not matched to a gene: 6.

The chain links TRBV6-5 to TRBJ2-1, with 10 bases matching TRBD1. Germline lookup yields CDR1 MNHEY and CDR2 SVGAGI. The CDR3 runs 13 residues. V was pared by 2 bases and J by 14 bases, with 6 bases of the junction left unmatched. Written as DNA, the CDR3 is TGTGCCAGCAGTTACCCCGGGACAGGGGTAGAGTTCTTC. Translated: CASSYPGTGVEFF.

In its sample, this clone was seen a few times. The chain uses TRBV5-4 and TRBJ2-7; a possible D gene is TRBD2 (5 bases). Trimming took 2 bases from V and 6 from J, leaving 9 bases between them. The CDR3 is made up of 12 amino acids. Germline V lookup: CDR1 SGHNT, CDR2 YYREEE (reference sequence). The CDR3 spells CASSLGGLEQYF. In DNA form, the CDR3 reads TGTGCCAGCAGCTTAGGAGGACTCGAGCAGTACTTC. Together with reference TRBV5-4 and TRBJ2-7, the CDR3 gives the full variable domain: ETGVTQSPTHLIKTRGQQVTLRCSSQSGHNTVSWYQQALGQGPQFIFQYYREEENGRGNFPPRFSGLQFPNYSSELNVNALELDDSALYLCASSLGGLEQYFGPGTRLTVT.

The chain uses TRBV7-9 and TRBJ1-4, with 11 bases lining up with TRBD1. This CDR3 contains 15 residues. With V trimmed by 5 bases and J by 7 bases, 6 bases remained unmatched. CDR1 is SEHNR and CDR2 is FQNEAQ in the germline V gene (reference sequence). The CDR3 sequence is CASSDGQGAREKLFF. CDR3 in DNA: TGTGCCAGCAGCGACGGACAGGGGGCGCGTGAAAAACTGTTTTTT.

The CDR3 is CASYMVPTDTQYF. DNA of the CDR3: TGTGCCAGCTATATGGTGCCCACAGATACGCAGTATTTT. The chain recombines TRBV18 with TRBJ2-3; D not resolved. V shed 7 bases and J shed 2 bases, with 10 bases lying between them. This CDR3 is 13 amino acids long. Germline V lookup: CDR1 KGHSH, CDR2 LQKENI.

This chain uses TRBV9 with TRBJ2-2; 8 bases map to TRBD1. Germline V gives CDR1 SGDLS, CDR2 YYNGEE. Losses at the gene ends were 0 bases for V and 4 bases for J; bases not matched to a gene: 8. This CDR3 spans 17 amino acids. The CDR3 spells CASSVVGDRGSTGELFF. CDR3 DNA: TGTGCCAGCAGCGTAGTCGGTGACAGGGGCTCCACCGGGGAGCTGTTTTTT.

The gene calls are TRBV5-1 and TRBJ1-6, with a tentative D call TRBD1 (5 bases). This CDR3 has 13 amino acids. The germline V gene has CDR1 SGHRS and CDR2 YFSETQ. Between the trimmed V and J ends, which lost 0 bases and 10 bases, there was a span of 8 bases. Written as DNA, the CDR3 is TGCGCCAGCAGCTTGGGGAGGGACTCACCCCTCCACTTT. It is translated as CASSLGRDSPLHF. Drawing the rest from reference TRBV5-1 and TRBJ1-6, the complete variable domain is KAGVTQTPRYLIKTRGQQVTLSCSPISGHRSVSWYQQTPGQGLQFLFEYFSETQRNKGNFPGRFSGRQFSNSRSEMNVSTLELGDSALYLCASSLGRDSPLHFGNGTRLTVT.

The chain joins TRBV2 to TRBJ2-1, with D perhaps matching TRBD2 (5 bases). Trimming left V 4 bases short and J 8 bases short, with 15 bases between. Germline V gene data show CDR1 as SNHLY and CDR2 as FYNNEI. This CDR3 is built from 14 residues. The CDR3 coding sequence is TGTGCCAGCAGTGGAACTCTCGGGATAGATGAGCAGTTCTTC. Its translation: CASSGTLGIDEQFF.

This clone has only one observation. This chain uses TRBV3-1 (or the pseudogene TRBV3-2) with TRBJ1-1, with D possibly being TRBD1 (5 bases). The CDR3 extends over 14 amino acids. Germline CDR1 is LGHDT and CDR2 is YNNKEL (reference sequence). Trimming left V 2 bases short and J 5 bases short, with 12 bases between. The CDR3 DNA is TGTGCCAGCAGCCAATTAGGTCGGGGGACTGAAGCTTTCTTT. Protein sequence: CASSQLGRGTEAFF.

The V and J genes are TRBV30 and TRBJ1-1; D uncertain. Germline V gives CDR1 GTSNPN, CDR2 SVGIG (reference sequence). Trimming stripped 1 base from V and 4 bases from J, with 10 bases between. The CDR3 has 13 residues. CDR3 region: CAWSGSYSTEAFF. CDR3 DNA: TGTGCCTGGAGTGGCAGTTATAGCACTGAAGCTTTCTTT.

V is TRBV29-1 and J is TRBJ1-5, with D possibly matching TRBD1 (5 bases). This CDR3 spans 12 amino acids. Per germline, CDR1 SQVTM and CDR2 ANQGSEA. With 5 bases removed from V and 2 bases from J, the gap between germline ends came to 7 bases. This CDR3 is CSVQGGNQPQHF. CDR3 bases: TGCAGCGTTCAGGGTGGCAATCAGCCCCAGCATTTT.

The chain links TRBV9 to TRBJ2-3, with 12 bases fitting TRBD2. Germline loops: CDR1 SGDLS, CDR2 YYNGEE. This CDR3 has 15 amino acids. J was trimmed by 6 bases and V by 0 bases; bases with no gene match: 2. In DNA, the CDR3 is TGTGCCAGCAGCGTAGTGGGGACTAGCGGGGATACGCAGTATTTT. It codes for CASSVVGTSGDTQYF.

The count of this clone is one. The rearrangement links TRBV27 to TRBJ1-4; D ambiguous. CDR3 length equals 15 residues. CDR1 and CDR2 (germline): MNHEY, SMNVEV (reference sequence). The V and J ends lost 7 bases and 4 bases respectively, with 16 bases between them. CDR3 region: CASTAFGSFNEKLFF. CDR3 DNA: TGTGCCAGCACCGCCTTTGGGAGTTTTAATGAAAAACTGTTTTTT.